This entry is about one T cell receptor beta chain. Antigen unknown. This entry is derived from a study of somatic mutations in cytotoxic T cells in rheumatoid arthritis. Study summary: Certain T-cell populations stained with V beta antibodies were FACS-sorted to nearly 100% purity, and V beta1+ cells were TCRB-sequenced. Regarding the study as a whole: For about an eighth of the 65 patients, a single CD8+ clone accounted for more than 20% of CD8+ cells. Among rheumatoid arthritis patients, TRBV07 appeared slightly underrepresented, and this finding was left without any adjustment for multiple comparisons. Rheumatoid arthritis patients, but not healthy controls, exhibited increasing CD8+ clonality with age.

Produced via immunoSEQ multiplex PCR; TCRdb's table is partial and in-frame only. The profile covers about 15,000 clones, with 70% to 85% appearing a single time and 15% to 20% taken by the ten largest. The CDR3 covers 17 residues. Per the germline V gene, CDR1 is MNHNS and CDR2 is SASEGT. V lost 2 bases to trimming and J lost 3 bases; unmatched junction nucleotides: 10. The sample comprised CD8+ T cells sorted from blood. This clonotype originated in an adult with rheumatoid arthritis. The rearrangement uses TRBV6-1 and TRBJ2-7; TRBD2 matches 10 bases. CDR3 protein: CASSEQGLAGGGYEQYF. CDR3 bases: TGTGCCAGCAGTGAACAGGGTTTAGCGGGAGGAGGCTACGAGCAGTACTTC.